What follows are 29 T cell receptor beta chains derived from one specimen sequenced in a study of blood T cell repertoires in COVID-19. Measured with immunoSEQ multiplex PCR; TCRdb has only the in-frame clones, and not every one. The sample shows approximately 210,000 clones, about 84% of them seen only once. The sequenced material came from PBMCs or T cells enriched from blood (not recorded which). These receptors were taken from a man under 40 with acute COVID-19.

V is TRBV28 and J is TRBJ1-1, with D unclear. Germline CDR1 and CDR2: MDHEN and SYDVKM. This CDR3 contains 13 residues. V lost 6 bases to trimming and J lost 4 bases, with 12 bases between them. This chain's CDR3 is CASRPHGGTEAFF. CDR3 nucleotide sequence: TGTGCCAGCAGACCCCACGGTGGCACTGAAGCTTTCTTT.

This clone was seen at least ten times. The chain couples TRBV18 to TRBJ2-7, with 10 nucleotides matching TRBD1. CDR3 size: 15 residues. CDR1 and CDR2 from the germline V gene are KGHSH and LQKENI. The V and J ends lost 6 bases and 2 bases, in that order; junction bases with no gene match: 7. CDR3 DNA: TGTGCCAGCTCCTCGCGGACAGGGGGGACCTACGAGCAGTACTTC. Encoded protein: CASSSRTGGTYEQYF. The full variable domain, rest sourced from reference TRBV18 and TRBJ2-7, is NAGVMQNPRHLVRRRGQEARLRCSPMKGHSHVYWYRQLPEEGLKFMVYLQKENIIDESGMPKERFSAEFPKEGPSILRIQQVVRGDSAAYFCASSSRTGGTYEQYFGPGTRLTVT.

The chain combines TRBV25-1 with TRBJ2-7, with D possibly matching TRBD1 (6 bases). The length of the CDR3 is 13 residues. Germline-derived CDR1 and CDR2 are MGHDK and SYGVNS. The V end was cut by 6 bases, the J end by 2 bases, with 11 bases between. The CDR3 here is CASRRDTTYEQYF. DNA of the CDR3: TGTGCCAGCAGAAGGGACACTACCTACGAGCAGTACTTC.

This chain uses TRBV9 with TRBJ1-1; D unclear. The CDR3 runs 18 residues. Trimming left V 3 bases short and J 4 bases short, with 25 bases between. Germline-derived CDR1 and CDR2 are SGDLS and YYNGEE. Here the CDR3 reads CASSATEWRVDRGTEAFF. CDR3 nucleotides: TGTGCCAGCAGCGCAACCGAGTGGAGGGTTGATCGGGGCACTGAAGCTTTCTTT.

V is TRBV2 and J is TRBJ1-1; 8 bases map to TRBD1. Unmatched junction bases numbered 16, after V lost 6 bases and J lost 4 bases. CDR3 size: 17 residues. Germline V gives CDR1 SNHLY, CDR2 FYNNEI. CDR3 region: CASSQTQGALGGTEAFF. The CDR3 DNA is TGTGCCAGCAGCCAAACCCAGGGGGCGTTAGGTGGCACTGAAGCTTTCTTT.

The chain is built from TRBV7-2 and TRBJ1-2; TRBD1 matches 7 bases. This CDR3 has 13 amino acids. Germline assignment: CDR1 SGHTA and CDR2 FQGNSA. The junction had 9 bases not matched to a gene; V was cut back by 7 bases and J by 7 bases. The CDR3 sequence: CASTPNRGTGYTF. CDR3 sequence (DNA): TGTGCCAGCACTCCGAACAGGGGAACTGGCTACACCTTC.

This sequence joins TRBV5-1 and TRBJ2-1, with a possible D match to TRBD1 (6 bases). The length of the CDR3 is 16 residues. Germline values: CDR1 SGHRS, CDR2 YFSETQ. V dropped 3 bases and J dropped 0 bases, with 13 bases sitting between them. CDR3 residues: CASSSGQTSSYNEQFF. CDR3 nucleotides: TGCGCCAGCAGCTCTGGACAGACGAGCTCCTACAATGAGCAGTTCTTC.

A few counts support this clone. This rearrangement joins TRBV10-3 to TRBJ2-4, with D unresolved. Trimming removed 0 bases at V and 0 bases at J, with 9 bases between. Germline CDR1 is ENHRY and CDR2 is SYGVKD. The CDR3 loop spans 16 amino acids. The CDR3: CAISESGVKAKNIQYF. Here the CDR3 DNA reads TGTGCCATCAGTGAGTCCGGAGTTAAAGCCAAAAACATTCAGTACTTC.

The chain links TRBV10-1 to TRBJ1-5, with D perhaps TRBD1 (5 bases). Germline V gene sequence: CDR1 WNHNN, CDR2 SYGVQD (reference sequence). Between the trimmed V and J ends, which lost 1 base and 3 bases, there was a span of 10 bases. CDR3 length equals 15 residues. CDR3 coding DNA: TGCGCCAGCAGTGAGTTGGGGGACTACAATCAGCCCCAGCATTTT. Protein product: CASSELGDYNQPQHF.

The chain uses TRBV28 and TRBJ1-6; D unclear. This CDR3 comprises 16 residues. The germline V gene encodes CDR1 MDHEN and CDR2 SYDVKM. V was pared by 5 bases and J by 8 bases, with 19 bases between. CDR3 in amino acids: CASSPPAGSDDSPLHF. CDR3 DNA: TGTGCCAGCAGTCCCCCGGCAGGTAGTGATGATTCACCCCTCCACTTT.

The chain combines TRBV6-1 with TRBJ2-7, with 7 bases aligning to TRBD2. CDR3 length equals 14 residues. The germline CDR1 and CDR2 sequences are MNHNS and SASEGT. Losses at the gene ends were 2 bases for V and 2 bases for J; bases not matched to a gene: 3. CDR3 coding DNA: TGTGCCAGCAGTGAATTTCGGGGGGCCTACGAGCAGTACTTC. It codes for CASSEFRGAYEQYF.

This chain connects TRBV6-2 or TRBV6-3 to TRBJ1-2; 7 nucleotides align to TRBD1. The CDR3 contains 14 residues. The germline gives CDR1 MNHEY, CDR2 SVGEGT. V was clipped by 2 bases and J by 5 bases; unmatched bases: 5. The CDR3 nucleotides read TGTGCCAGCAGTTACGACAGGGCGACATATGGCTACACCTTC. It translates to CASSYDRATYGYTF.

The CDR3 DNA is TGTGCCTCAGCGAGGAAAATGAAGGTAGTTCAGCCCCAGCATTTT. It codes for CASARKMKVVQPQHF. This chain connects TRBV2 to TRBJ1-5; D is uncertain. Germline loops: CDR1 SNHLY, CDR2 FYNNEI. Trimming took off 11 bases at V and 6 bases at J, with 23 bases between the two ends. This CDR3 region has 15 residues.

Here the CDR3 reads CASSRAGTYQPQHF. CDR3 coding DNA: TGTGCCAGCAGCCGGGCAGGAACTTATCAGCCCCAGCATTTT. The chain recombines TRBV3-1 (or the pseudogene TRBV3-2) with TRBJ1-5; D is unresolved. This CDR3 has 14 residues. V lost 4 bases and J lost 5, with 12 bases in between. Looked up from germline, CDR1 is LGHDT and CDR2 is YNNKEL (reference sequence).

This chain uses TRBV27 with TRBJ2-3, with no clear D. This CDR3 is built from 13 residues. The germline CDR1 and CDR2 sequences are MNHEY and SMNVEV (reference sequence). Trimming cost V 7 bases and J 6 bases, with 14 bases left between them. The CDR3 DNA follows: TGTGCCAGCACCCGATCTCTATGGGATACGCAGTATTTT. It yields the protein CASTRSLWDTQYF.

In DNA, the CDR3 is TGTGCCAGCAGCCAAGAAGGTACACAGGGGACCCCAGAAGCTTTCTTT. Translating gives CASSQEGTQGTPEAFF. The chain uses TRBV3-1 (or the pseudogene TRBV3-2) and TRBJ1-1; 7 positions agree with TRBD1. Losses at the gene ends were 0 bases for V and 8 bases for J; bases not matched to a gene: 12. CDR3 length equals 16 residues. The germline CDR1 and CDR2 sequences are LGHDT and YNNKEL (reference sequence).

In this sample, this clone turned up once. This chain joins TRBV10-2 and TRBJ2-5; possibly TRBD2 for D (6 bases). The CDR3 extends over 12 amino acids. Trimming left V 4 bases short and J 4 bases short, with 7 bases between. The germline gives CDR1 WSHSY, CDR2 SAAADI. In DNA form, the CDR3 reads TGCGCCAGCAGTGTGACTAGAGAGACCCAGTACTTC. The encoded protein is CASSVTRETQYF.

This chain joins TRBV6-7 and TRBJ1-6, with D possibly being TRBD1 (6 bases). TRBV6-7 has ORF status, its function being uncertain. The CDR3 consists of 21 residues. Between the trimmed V and J ends, which lost 0 bases and 10 bases, there was a span of 31 bases. The CDR3 sequence: CASSYSERYIRGGVNPSPLHF. For the CDR3, the DNA is TGTGCCAGCAGTTACTCGGAACGGTATATTAGGGGGGGCGTTAACCCCTCACCCCTCCACTTT.

This clone came up once. The chain has TRBV12-3 or TRBV12-4 and TRBJ1-1, with TRBD1 matching over 7 bases. V shed 7 bases and J 5 bases; nucleotides not matched to a gene: 7. CDR3 length: 13 residues. The CDR3 coding sequence is TGTGCCAGCAAGGTGACAGGGCGGACTGAAGCTTTCTTT. Its translation: CASKVTGRTEAFF.

The chain couples TRBV3-1 (or the pseudogene TRBV3-2) to TRBJ2-5; maybe TRBD1 (5 bases). With 8 bases removed from V and 4 bases from J, the gap between germline ends came to 14 bases. This CDR3 is built from 13 residues. Germline assignment: CDR1 LGHDT and CDR2 YNNKEL (reference sequence). This CDR3 reads CASSSQRGETQYF. The CDR3 DNA follows: TGTGCCAGCTCCAGCCAAAGGGGAGAGACCCAGTACTTC.

The gene calls are TRBV28 and TRBJ1-1, with TRBD1 matching 12 bases. The V gene's germline CDR1 is MDHEN and CDR2 SYDVKM. This CDR3 has 17 residues. The V gene end was trimmed by 3 bases and the J gene end by 6 bases; junction bases not matched to a gene: 11. CDR3 nucleotide sequence: TGTGCCAGCAGTTTGGCCGGGACAGGGGGCAAACTGCCTGAAGCTTTCTTT. It specifies CASSLAGTGGKLPEAFF.

This clone showed up just once. The J gene is TRBJ2-1, the V gene TRBV21-1; the table's D gene call, TRBD2, was not cross checked with the DNA. TRBV21-1 counts as a pseudogene. This CDR3 has 16 residues. CDR3 sequence (DNA): TGTGCCAGCAGCAAAGCGCTCGGGGGGGCTAGTGGTGAGCAGTTCTTC. Its translation: CASSKALGGASGEQFF.

The V call is TRBV1, the J call TRBJ2-2; TRBD2 is the table's D call and was not checked against the DNA. TRBV1 represents a pseudogene. The CDR3 extends over 18 amino acids. The CDR3 sequence is CTSSHEERLAENTGELFF. CDR3 DNA: TGCACCAGCAGCCATGAAGAACGACTAGCGGAAAACACCGGGGAGCTGTTTTTT.

This sequence joins TRBV19 and TRBJ1-1, with D perhaps matching TRBD1 (5 bases). The CDR3 is 14 residues long. Germline V CDR1 and CDR2: LNHDA, SQIVND (reference sequence). The V and J ends lost 6 bases and 1 base respectively, with 12 bases between them. CDR3 residues: CASRTDTSNTEAFF. In DNA, the CDR3 is TGTGCCAGTAGGACGGACACTTCGAACACTGAAGCTTTCTTT.

This rearrangement joins TRBV6-5 to TRBJ2-3, with TRBD2 identical over 7 bases. V gave up 6 bases and J gave up 0 bases; unmatched junction bases: 6. Germline values: CDR1 MNHEY, CDR2 SVGAGI. The CDR3 length is 15 residues. The CDR3 bases are TGTGCCAGCAGGGACCGGGACTACAGCACAGATACGCAGTATTTT. It encodes CASRDRDYSTDTQYF.

This clone was picked up a small number of times. The chain joins TRBV27 to TRBJ1-1; 8 bases match TRBD1. CDR1 is MNHEY, CDR2 SMNVEV, per germline (reference sequence). After removal of 6 bases from V and 2 bases from J, the junction contained 14 bases not matched to a gene. The CDR3 totals 17 residues. CDR3 bases: TGTGCCAGCAGGCCACTGGGGACAGGCATACTTAACACTGAAGCTTTCTTT. It yields the protein CASRPLGTGILNTEAFF.

This clone was counted a single time. V gene TRBV19 combines with J gene TRBJ2-1; the D gene is possibly TRBD1 (6 bases). Trimming stripped 10 bases from V and 2 bases from J, with 18 bases between. The CDR3 has 15 amino acids. CDR1 and CDR2 (germline): LNHDA, SQIVND (reference sequence). This CDR3 reads CATLPEGVPYNEQFF. DNA for the CDR3: TGTGCCACCTTGCCCGAGGGGGTCCCCTACAATGAGCAGTTCTTC.

V and J are TRBV9 and TRBJ2-3; the match to TRBD2 covers 8 bases. The CDR3 covers 15 residues. The V and J ends lost 4 bases and 6 bases, in that order; junction bases with no gene match: 10. Germline CDR1 SGDLS, CDR2 YYNGEE. Here the CDR3 DNA reads TGTGCCAGCAGCCCTCGGCCGGGGGGGCCCGATACGCAGTATTTT. This encodes CASSPRPGGPDTQYF. The full variable domain, completed using reference TRBV9 and TRBJ2-3, is DSGVTQTPKHLITATGQRVTLRCSPRSGDLSVYWYQQSLDQGLQFLIQYYNGEERAKGNILERFSAQQFPDLHSELNLSSLELGDSALYFCASSPRPGGPDTQYFGPGTRLTVL.

The rearrangement links TRBV5-1 to TRBJ1-1; 7 bases are shared with TRBD1. CDR3 length: 17 amino acids. The V gene end was trimmed by 8 bases and the J gene end by 1 base; junction bases not matched to a gene: 17. The germline gives CDR1 SGHRS, CDR2 YFSETQ. The CDR3 loop is CASASRATGYGNTEAFF. CDR3 nucleotides: TGCGCCAGTGCGTCCCGCGCGACAGGGTATGGGAACACTGAAGCTTTCTTT.